Detailed here is one T cell receptor (beta chain). The sample is drawn from a study of blood T cell repertoires in COVID-19. At the level of the study: The United States, Italy and Spain provided the acute and convalescent COVID-19 samples. Nucleic acid was either cDNA or gDNA, and it came from T cells, B-cell-depleted T cells, or PBMCs.

Looked up from germline, CDR1 is LNHDA and CDR2 is SQIVND (reference sequence). CDR3 length: 15 amino acids. V was trimmed by 0 bases and J by 4 bases, leaving 10 bases between them. Per the original data handling: Amplification with reference gene primers provided the estimates of nucleated cell counts. Assay used: immunoSEQ multiplex PCR; TCRdb lists only in-frame clones, some missing. From that table come the V and J calls and clone size; the DNA was used to work out D and trimming. The data hold fewer than 120,000 clones, with around 68% observed a single time. This clonotype originated in a woman in her sixties with acute or convalescent COVID-19. Material: peripheral blood. V gene TRBV19 combines with J gene TRBJ2-1; D gene unclear. CDR3 coding DNA: TGTGCCAGTAGTATAGACAGTTTTTATTACAATGAGCAGTTCTTC. This encodes CASSIDSFYYNEQFF.